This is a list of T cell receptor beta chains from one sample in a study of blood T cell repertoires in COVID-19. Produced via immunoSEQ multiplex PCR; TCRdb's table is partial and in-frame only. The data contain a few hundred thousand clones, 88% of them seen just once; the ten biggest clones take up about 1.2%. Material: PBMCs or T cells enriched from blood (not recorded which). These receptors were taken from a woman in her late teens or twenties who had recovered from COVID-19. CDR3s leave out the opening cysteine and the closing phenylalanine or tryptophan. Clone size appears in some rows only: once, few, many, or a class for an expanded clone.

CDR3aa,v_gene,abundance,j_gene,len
ASRLSGLETQY,TRBV12-3/TRBV12-4,once,TRBJ2-5,11
AISPGGLNLEKLF,TRBV10-3,-,TRBJ1-4,13
ASSLYNGRDEQF,TRBV11-2,once,TRBJ2-1,12
ASRASTGGSEKLF,TRBV2,once,TRBJ1-4,13
ASSLVWGPEAF,TRBV7-2,-,TRBJ1-1,11
AWIRTGSGYT,TRBV30,-,TRBJ1-2,10
ASSRGGESGNTIY,TRBV6-5,few,TRBJ1-3,13
ASSRASGGAQETQY,TRBV7-2,-,TRBJ2-5,14
ASSQEERGVGTQY,TRBV4-2,once,TRBJ2-3,13
SVRQGESTEAF,TRBV29-1,-,TRBJ1-1,11
ASSIWGGTYNEQF,TRBV19,-,TRBJ2-1,13
ASSESRGPLH,TRBV2,-,TRBJ1-6,10
ASTGLQETQY,TRBV6-5,-,TRBJ2-5,10
ASSRTGGNEKLF,TRBV18,once,TRBJ1-4,12
ASSPRTSGGLYTGELF,TRBV7-7,-,TRBJ2-2,16
AWIPRGQGYSGNTIY,TRBV30,-,TRBJ1-3,15
ASSVGASYGNTIY,TRBV9,-,TRBJ1-3,13
ASSLESGGGETQY,TRBV5-1,-,TRBJ2-5,13
ASSLKVGQGINQPQH,TRBV13,-,TRBJ1-5,15
ATSRGTGDTVYGYT,TRBV15,few,TRBJ1-2,14
ASSARTVNTEAF,TRBV7-2,few,TRBJ1-1,12
AWSVLAGDTDTQY,TRBV30,once,TRBJ2-3,13
ASSQPGLQVGETQY,TRBV18,-,TRBJ2-5,14
ASSVGTAADQPQH,TRBV19,-,TRBJ1-5,13
SASMRGYNEQF,TRBV29-1,-,TRBJ2-1,11
ASSPGHPNEQF,TRBV7-6,once,TRBJ2-1,11
ASSQNGLWTGELF,TRBV3-1/TRBV3-2,-,TRBJ2-2,13
ASSFEGETQY,TRBV5-1,-,TRBJ2-5,10
ASSISPPSSYNSPLH,TRBV19,-,TRBJ1-6,15
ASNSLTGGNYGYT,TRBV28,-,TRBJ1-2,13
ATGQGYGYT,TRBV6-5,-,TRBJ1-2,9
ASSQGLAGKQY,TRBV18,-,TRBJ2-7,11
ASTRWGQDTDTQY,TRBV19,-,TRBJ2-3,13
ASSKGGFSTDTQY,TRBV7-3,once,TRBJ2-3,13
ATERGPFVTDTQY,TRBV5-5,-,TRBJ2-3,13
ASGLVTSGATRETQY,TRBV12-5,-,TRBJ2-5,15
ASSQDLRGWGYEQY,TRBV4-1,-,TRBJ2-7,14
ASSLNNRDEQY,TRBV7-2,-,TRBJ2-7,11
ASRSSGEAGGEQY,TRBV7-9,-,TRBJ2-7,13
SAWGRDNSPLH,TRBV29-1,-,TRBJ1-6,11
ASRRGTPRSYEQY,TRBV6-5,-,TRBJ2-7,13
ASSLAGGTGELF,TRBV7-6,-,TRBJ2-2,12
ASSREETQY,TRBV9,-,TRBJ2-5,9
ASSESEVDTAYT,TRBV6-4,-,TRBJ1-2,12
ASSQQGARYEQY,TRBV7-9,-,TRBJ2-7,12
ASSQDQSGGSSYNEQF,TRBV4-1,-,TRBJ2-1,16
ASSSVRELAKGETQY,TRBV5-1,-,TRBJ2-5,15